This passage covers 18 T cell receptor beta chains from one sample sequenced in a study of neurological immune-mediated disorders. TCRdb reprocessed the 5' RACE reads via MiXCR and lists one record per CDR3 protein. This sample has tens of thousands of distinct CDR3 sequences, with under 5% found just once. The sequencing sample was made of CD4+ T cells from blood. The source of these receptors is a woman aged 40 to 55 with multiple sclerosis.

This clonotype has a count of ten or more. The chain joins TRBV12-3 or TRBV12-4 to TRBJ2-1, with TRBD1 as a possible D gene (6 bases). The V end lost 2 bases, the J end lost 5 bases, and 10 bases lay between the germline ends. The CDR3 is made up of 14 amino acids. Here the CDR3 DNA reads TGTGCCAGCAGTTTATACCAGGGGCACAATGAGCAGTTCTTC. Translated, it gives CASSLYQGHNEQFF.

This clonotype showed up many times. V and J are TRBV6-5 and TRBJ1-1; D possibly corresponds to TRBD1 (6 bases). The CDR3 is made up of 12 amino acids. The ends were cut back, 6 bases at V and 4 bases at J, with 9 bases in the middle. Germline values: CDR1 MNHEY, CDR2 SVGAGI. The CDR3, as DNA: TGTGCCAGCAGAGGGGGGCCCACTGAAGCTTTCTTT. It codes for CASRGGPTEAFF.

This clonotype was recorded at least ten times. This chain uses TRBV20-1 with TRBJ2-3, with D perhaps TRBD1 (6 bases). Trimming removed 0 bases from V and 7 bases from J, with 8 bases in between. CDR3 size: 12 residues. Germline CDR1 is DFQATT and CDR2 is SNEGSKA (reference sequence). CDR3 nucleotide sequence: TGCAGTGCTAGAGATAGGGGGTATACGCAGTATTTT. Encoded protein: CSARDRGYTQYF.

Ten or more counts support this clonotype. The rearrangement joins TRBV29-1 to TRBJ1-2; D perhaps matches TRBD1 (6 bases). Per germline, CDR1 SQVTM and CDR2 ANQGSEA. This CDR3 spans 13 amino acids. Trimming removed 7 bases at V and 6 bases at J, with 18 bases between. CDR3 nucleotide sequence: TGCAGCGCCGGGGGCCCCGACATCCATGGCTACACCTTC. Translation: CSAGGPDIHGYTF.

This clonotype was detected many times. The chain has TRBV2 and TRBJ2-4; no firm D call. The V end lost 4 bases, the J end lost 0 bases, and 13 bases lay between the germline ends. The germline V gene has CDR1 SNHLY and CDR2 FYNNEI. The CDR3 is made up of 16 amino acids. The CDR3 reads CASSVGLSLAKNIQYF. Here the CDR3 DNA reads TGTGCCAGCAGTGTAGGTCTATCACTAGCCAAAAACATTCAGTACTTC. The entire variable domain, with the rest obtained from reference TRBV2 and TRBJ2-4, is as follows: EPEVTQTPSHQVTQMGQEVILRCVPISNHLYFYWYRQILGQKVEFLVSFYNNEISEKSEIFDDQFSVERPDGSNFTLKIRSTKLEDSAMYFCASSVGLSLAKNIQYFGAGTRLSVL.

This clonotype showed up many times. The chain combines TRBV7-2 with TRBJ2-1; tentatively, D is TRBD2 (6 bases). The germline V and J ends were trimmed by 7 bases and 0 bases, with 16 bases remaining between them. The CDR3 covers 16 residues. Germline-derived CDR1 and CDR2 are SGHTA and FQGNSA. The CDR3 sequence: CASTLQWGGSYNEQFF. CDR3 coding DNA: TGTGCCAGCACCCTACAGTGGGGAGGCTCCTACAATGAGCAGTTCTTC.

This clonotype was found many times. The J gene is TRBJ1-5, the V gene TRBV5-1, with 7 bases aligning to TRBD1. The germline V gene encodes CDR1 SGHRS and CDR2 YFSETQ. The CDR3 has 15 amino acids. The V segment lost 2 bases and the J segment 4 bases; nucleotides outside the gene matches: 6. The CDR3 coding sequence is TGCGCCAGCAGCTTAGGCAGGGGGTCGAATCAGCCCCAGCATTTT. It codes for CASSLGRGSNQPQHF.

This clonotype has at least ten counts. This chain uses TRBV5-4 with TRBJ2-1; possibly TRBD2 for D (7 bases). V was cut by 0 bases and J by 0 bases, with 13 bases left in between. CDR3 length: 17 amino acids. Per germline, CDR1 SGHNT and CDR2 YYREEE (reference sequence). The CDR3 here is CASSLAAGAYSYNEQFF. The CDR3 nucleotides are TGTGCCAGCAGCTTGGCCGCGGGGGCTTACTCCTACAATGAGCAGTTCTTC.

This clonotype was seen ten or more times. V usage is TRBV29-1 and J usage is TRBJ1-2, with D unresolved. Germline V gene sequence: CDR1 SQVTM, CDR2 ANQGSEA. Trimming pared 3 bases from V and 9 bases from J, leaving 11 bases between. The CDR3 is 11 residues long. The CDR3, as DNA: TGCAGCGTTGATCAGATCGACCGCTACACCTTC. It yields the protein CSVDQIDRYTF.

The chain links TRBV5-1 to TRBJ2-2, with D perhaps given as TRBD1 or TRBD2 (5 bases each). Germline V gene lookup returns CDR1 SGHRS and CDR2 YFSETQ. V was trimmed by 0 bases and J by 6 bases, leaving 15 bases between them. The CDR3 has 16 amino acids. CDR3 sequence: CASSLVNQGAAGELFF. The CDR3 coding sequence is TGCGCCAGCAGCTTGGTCAACCAGGGAGCGGCCGGGGAGCTGTTTTTT. Using reference TRBV5-1 and TRBJ2-2 for the parts outside the CDR3, the full variable domain is KAGVTQTPRYLIKTRGQQVTLSCSPISGHRSVSWYQQTPGQGLQFLFEYFSETQRNKGNFPGRFSGRQFSNSRSEMNVSTLELGDSALYLCASSLVNQGAAGELFFGEGSRLTVL.

This clonotype was counted many times. The rearrangement joins TRBV4-2 to TRBJ1-2; a weak D match, TRBD1 (5 bases). Germline-derived CDR1 and CDR2 are LGHNA and YNFKEQ. The CDR3 consists of 18 residues. V lost 5 bases to trimming and J lost 10 bases, with 32 bases between them. CDR3 sequence (DNA): TGTGCCAGCAGCACCTATGCGGGGACGGACGCGGCGTATGGAGACTACACCTTC. Translating it yields CASSTYAGTDAAYGDYTF.

This clonotype was counted many times. The rearrangement uses TRBV6-6 and TRBJ2-3; TRBD2 matches 9 bases. Per the germline V gene, CDR1 is MNHNY and CDR2 is SVGAGI (reference sequence). This CDR3 is 19 amino acids long. The junction had 15 bases not matched to a gene; V was cut back by 5 bases and J by 0 bases. CDR3 nucleotide sequence: TGTGCCAGCAGTCGCCGGGGTGGTGCTAGCGGGGATAGCACAGATACGCAGTATTTT. Its protein product is CASSRRGGASGDSTDTQYF.

This clonotype was picked up many times. The rearrangement joins TRBV7-2 to TRBJ1-2, with 7 positions matching TRBD1. Germline loops: CDR1 SGHTA, CDR2 FQGNSA. Trimming took 5 bases from V and 0 from J; bases not matched to a gene: 3. The CDR3 runs 14 residues. DNA for the CDR3: TGTGCCAGCAGCCTGACAGGGACTAACTATGGCTACACCTTC. Residues: CASSLTGTNYGYTF.

This clonotype has at least ten counts. The rearrangement uses TRBV10-3 and TRBJ2-7, with 11 bases matching TRBD2. The V and J ends lost 8 bases and 1 base, in that order; junction bases with no gene match: 10. Germline V gene sequence: CDR1 ENHRY, CDR2 SYGVKD. The CDR3 totals 16 residues. CDR3 nucleotides: TGTGCCATCGGGGCCCATAGCGGGGGGGAATCCTACGAGCAGTACTTC. As protein: CAIGAHSGGESYEQYF.

This clonotype was picked up many times. The genes are TRBV18 and TRBJ2-5; possible D gene TRBD2, 6 bases. The CDR3 runs 15 residues. The germline V gene has CDR1 KGHSH and CDR2 LQKENI. Trimming removed 0 bases from V and 4 bases from J, with 12 bases in between. The CDR3 DNA reads as TGTGCCAGCTCACCACCGGCACTGCGGGGAGAGACCCAGTACTTC. Amino acids: CASSPPALRGETQYF.

This clonotype was recorded many times. The chain links TRBV12-3 or TRBV12-4 to TRBJ2-7, with D tentatively TRBD2 (5 bases). Between the trimmed V and J ends, which lost 3 bases and 1 base, there was a span of 13 bases. This CDR3 has 15 residues. The CDR3 DNA reads TGTGCCAGCAGTTTCCGTGCCGGGGTATCCTACGAGCAGTACTTC. Translating gives CASSFRAGVSYEQYF.

This clonotype was seen many times. V gene TRBV5-1 combines with J gene TRBJ2-1, with TRBD2 identical over 9 bases. In germline, CDR1 is SGHRS, CDR2 YFSETQ. V gave up 3 bases and J gave up 8 bases; unmatched junction bases: 18. CDR3 length equals 18 residues. As DNA, the CDR3 is TGCGCCAGCAGCTCTCCTCCCCTAGGGCGGGGGGGAGAAGATGAGCAGTTCTTC. This codes for CASSSPPLGRGGEDEQFF. The full variable domain, completed using reference TRBV5-1 and TRBJ2-1, is KAGVTQTPRYLIKTRGQQVTLSCSPISGHRSVSWYQQTPGQGLQFLFEYFSETQRNKGNFPGRFSGRQFSNSRSEMNVSTLELGDSALYLCASSSPPLGRGGEDEQFFGPGTRLTVL.

By its share, this clonotype is medium-sized (0.01 to 0.1%). The chain links TRBV20-1 to TRBJ2-3; 11 nucleotides agree with TRBD2. CDR1 is DFQATT, CDR2 SNEGSKA, per germline (reference sequence). Trimming took 1 base from V and 13 from J; bases not matched to a gene: 7. The length of the CDR3 is 13 residues. DNA of the CDR3: TGCAGTGCTAGAGTCCCACTAGCGGGGGAGGAGTATTTT. It yields the protein CSARVPLAGEEYF.